The rows below give T cell receptor beta chains drawn from one sample of a study of cytomegalovirus exposure and HLA in healthy donors. The data were produced by immunoSEQ multiplex PCR, yet TCRdb's version contains in-frame clones alone and is incomplete. The sample has a few hundred thousand clones; 65% to 75% are singletons. Sequenced material: PBMCs. These receptors originate from a woman in her 30s in good health and CMV-seronegative. CDR3s include the opening cysteine and the closing phenylalanine or tryptophan. Each record gives: D gene, J gene, V gene, clone size, CDR3 protein, CDR3 DNA. The D gene is left open where the match is weak. Only part of the rows carry a size: once, few, many, or a class if the clone is expanded.

D: NA
J: TRBJ1-2
V: TRBV7-8
size: NA
CDR3: CASSIPSTDYYGYTF
DNA: TGTGCCAGCAGCATCCCGTCCACGGACTACTATGGCTACACCTTC

D: NA
J: TRBJ1-1
V: TRBV6-6
size: NA
CDR3: CASSPTGNTEAFF
DNA: TGTGCCAGCAGTCCGACAGGGAACACTGAAGCTTTCTTT

D: NA
J: TRBJ1-5
V: TRBV2
size: NA
CDR3: CASSEDRASNQPQHF
DNA: TGTGCCAGCAGTGAAGACAGGGCCAGCAATCAGCCCCAGCATTTT

D: TRBD2
J: TRBJ2-5
V: TRBV11-3
size: NA
CDR3: CASSLEGGVWETQYF
DNA: TGTGCCAGCAGCTTAGAGGGGGGGGTCTGGGAGACCCAGTACTTC

D: TRBD1
J: TRBJ1-6
V: TRBV5-1
size: NA
CDR3: CASSQPGTEYNSPLHF
DNA: TGCGCCAGCAGCCAACCCGGGACAGAGTATAATTCACCCCTCCACTTT

D: TRBD1
J: TRBJ1-2
V: TRBV6-1
size: NA
CDR3: CASRETGEYGYTF
DNA: TGTGCCAGCAGGGAAACAGGGGAATATGGCTACACCTTC

D: NA
J: TRBJ1-5
V: TRBV6-4
size: NA
CDR3: CASSVSLGGQPQHF
DNA: TGTGCCAGCAGTGTGAGTTTGGGAGGTCAGCCCCAGCATTTT

D: NA
J: TRBJ1-2
V: TRBV6-1
size: NA
CDR3: CASSSGQSYGYTF
DNA: TGTGCCAGCAGTTCGGGACAAAGCTATGGCTACACCTTC

D: TRBD2
J: TRBJ2-7
V: TRBV5-1
size: NA
CDR3: CASSLGSAGSHEQYF
DNA: TGCGCCAGCAGCTTGGGGTCAGCGGGGTCCCACGAGCAGTACTTC

D: NA
J: TRBJ2-2
V: TRBV18
size: NA
CDR3: CASSSRESGGGELFF
DNA: TGTGCCAGCTCTAGCCGGGAATCAGGAGGCGGGGAGCTGTTTTTT

D: NA
J: TRBJ2-1
V: TRBV11-2
size: NA
CDR3: CASRPLGLRYMDEQFF
DNA: TGTGCCAGCAGACCCTTGGGACTCCGTTACATGGATGAGCAGTTCTTC

D: NA
J: TRBJ1-5
V: TRBV19
size: NA
CDR3: CASSIDPVAGESNQPQHF
DNA: TGTGCCAGTAGTATAGATCCAGTCGCCGGGGAAAGCAATCAGCCCCAGCATTTT

D: NA
J: TRBJ1-1
V: TRBV7-7
size: NA
CDR3: CASSFGINTEAFF
DNA: TGTGCTAGCAGCTTCGGTATAAACACTGAAGCTTTCTTT

D: NA
J: TRBJ2-5
V: TRBV11-2
size: NA
CDR3: CASSPEIRPKETQYF
DNA: TGTGCCAGCAGCCCCGAGATCCGTCCCAAAGAGACCCAGTACTTC

D: NA
J: TRBJ1-1
V: TRBV18
size: NA
CDR3: CASSPPKGGNTEAFF
DNA: TGTGCCAGCTCACCACCAAAAGGGGGAAACACTGAAGCTTTCTTT

D: NA
J: TRBJ2-6
V: TRBV4-1
size: few
CDR3: CASSQALFVYRQLSSGANVLTF
DNA: TGCGCCAGCAGCCAAGCATTATTCGTCTACAGACAGCTTAGCTCTGGGGCCAACGTCCTGACTTTC

D: TRBD1
J: TRBJ1-1
V: TRBV5-1
size: NA
CDR3: CASSVTGGDTEAFF
DNA: TGCGCCAGCAGCGTGACAGGGGGGGACACTGAAGCTTTCTTT

D: NA
J: TRBJ1-1
V: TRBV11-2
size: few
CDR3: CASSWTNYLRTEAFF
DNA: TGTGCCAGCAGCTGGACAAATTATCTTCGGACTGAAGCTTTCTTT

D: NA
J: TRBJ1-1
V: TRBV6-1
size: NA
CDR3: CAIRTGNTEAFF
DNA: TGTGCCATCAGGACTGGCAACACTGAAGCTTTCTTT

D: NA
J: TRBJ1-3
V: TRBV30
size: once
CDR3: CAWNGGVVGNTIYF
DNA: TGTGCCTGGAACGGGGGAGTAGTTGGAAACACCATATATTTT

D: NA
J: TRBJ1-5
V: TRBV21-1
size: NA
CDR3: CASSNFRDRDSNQPQHF
DNA: TGTGCCAGCAGCAACTTCCGGGACAGGGATAGCAATCAGCCCCAGCATTTT

D: TRBD1
J: TRBJ2-1
V: TRBV29-1
size: NA
CDR3: CSVSAITGTGGNEQFF
DNA: TGCAGCGTTTCCGCCATAACCGGGACAGGGGGCAATGAGCAGTTCTTC

D: NA
J: TRBJ1-1
V: TRBV7-9
size: NA
CDR3: CSSSLGVTEAFF
DNA: TGTTCCAGCAGCCTAGGAGTCACTGAAGCTTTCTTT

D: NA
J: TRBJ2-7
V: TRBV19
size: NA
CDR3: CASSAPGNTYEQYF
DNA: TGTGCCAGTAGTGCCCCAGGTAATACCTACGAGCAGTACTTC

D: TRBD2
J: TRBJ2-1
V: TRBV6-5
size: NA
CDR3: CASRISGSRNEQFF
DNA: TGTGCCAGCAGGATCAGCGGGAGTCGTAATGAGCAGTTCTTC

D: TRBD2
J: TRBJ2-1
V: TRBV4-1
size: NA
CDR3: CASSRPTSGGANEQFF
DNA: TGCGCCAGCAGCCGCCCGACTAGCGGGGGGGCGAATGAGCAGTTCTTC

D: NA
J: TRBJ1-1
V: TRBV11-2
size: NA
CDR3: CASSPRTAHTEAFF
DNA: TGTGCCAGCAGCCCCCGGACAGCTCACACTGAAGCTTTCTTT

D: TRBD2
J: TRBJ2-3
V: TRBV29-1
size: NA
CDR3: CSATSGLSTDTQYF
DNA: TGCAGCGCCACTAGCGGCCTTAGCACCGATACGCAGTATTTT

D: NA
J: TRBJ2-7
V: TRBV27
size: NA
CDR3: CASSFLGGVVIYEQYF
DNA: TGTGCCAGCAGTTTCCTTGGCGGGGTGGTAATCTACGAGCAGTACTTC

D: NA
J: TRBJ2-7
V: TRBV30
size: few
CDR3: CAWSSNYEQYF
DNA: TGTGCCTGGAGTTCTAACTACGAGCAGTACTTC

D: NA
J: TRBJ2-5
V: TRBV7-6
size: NA
CDR3: CASSLVLSGRETQYF
DNA: TGTGCCAGCAGCTTAGTTTTATCGGGGAGGGAGACCCAGTACTTC

D: TRBD2
J: TRBJ2-1
V: TRBV9
size: NA
CDR3: CASSAYLTSGRENEQFF
DNA: TGTGCCAGCAGCGCCTACTTAACTAGCGGGAGGGAGAATGAGCAGTTCTTC

D: TRBD2
J: TRBJ2-7
V: TRBV7-6
size: NA
CDR3: CASSLGAGDSYEQYF
DNA: TGTGCCAGCAGCTTAGGAGCGGGAGACAGCTACGAGCAGTACTTC

D: TRBD2
J: TRBJ2-7
V: TRBV4-1
size: NA
CDR3: CASSTTSGSNYEQYF
DNA: TGCGCCAGCAGCACTACTAGCGGGAGTAATTACGAGCAGTACTTC

D: NA
J: TRBJ2-7
V: TRBV5-8
size: NA
CDR3: CASRSTRGGLPEQYF
DNA: TGTGCCAGCAGGTCCACCCGGGGTGGGTTGCCCGAGCAGTACTTC

D: TRBD1
J: TRBJ1-6
V: TRBV2
size: NA
CDR3: CASLDRGNSPLHF
DNA: TGTGCCAGCCTTGACAGGGGGAATTCACCCCTCCACTTT

D: TRBD1
J: TRBJ2-7
V: TRBV29-1
size: NA
CDR3: CSVKADRGLSYEQYF
DNA: TGCAGCGTCAAAGCGGACAGGGGGCTCTCCTACGAGCAGTACTTC

D: NA
J: TRBJ1-1
V: TRBV6-5
size: NA
CDR3: CASSPRTSNTEAFF
DNA: TGTGCCAGCAGTCCCCGGACATCGAACACTGAAGCTTTCTTT

D: NA
J: TRBJ2-7
V: TRBV4-1
size: NA
CDR3: CASSQRGRGGASYEQYF
DNA: TGCGCCAGCAGCCAGCGTGGGAGGGGGGGCGCATCCTACGAGCAGTACTTC

D: NA
J: TRBJ1-2
V: TRBV5-1
size: few
CDR3: CASSPGGMGSVNYGYTF
DNA: TGCGCCAGCAGCCCAGGCGGGATGGGGAGTGTAAACTATGGCTACACCTTC

D: TRBD1
J: TRBJ2-2
V: TRBV6-5
size: NA
CDR3: CASSTGQVRGGELFF
DNA: TGTGCCAGCAGTACTGGACAGGTTCGAGGCGGGGAGCTGTTTTTT

D: TRBD1
J: TRBJ1-4
V: TRBV5-5
size: NA
CDR3: CASSPRDRDFNEKLFF
DNA: TGTGCCAGCAGCCCCCGGGACAGGGACTTTAATGAAAAACTGTTTTTT

D: TRBD1
J: TRBJ2-3
V: TRBV6-6
size: NA
CDR3: CATLSGGIGDTQYF
DNA: TGTGCCACCTTATCAGGGGGCATAGGAGATACGCAGTATTTT

D: NA
J: TRBJ2-7
V: TRBV13
size: NA
CDR3: CASSFTGANYEQYF
DNA: TGTGCCAGCAGCTTCACGGGAGCGAACTACGAGCAGTACTTC

D: TRBD1
J: TRBJ1-4
V: TRBV19
size: NA
CDR3: CASSTGQGADEKLFF
DNA: TGTGCCAGTAGTACCGGTCAGGGGGCGGATGAAAAACTGTTTTTT

D: NA
J: TRBJ1-1
V: TRBV2
size: few
CDR3: CASNDSPNTEAFF
DNA: TGTGCCAGCAACGACAGCCCGAACACTGAAGCTTTCTTT

D: NA
J: TRBJ2-1
V: TRBV30
size: NA
CDR3: CAWSQRIGGEQFF
DNA: TGTGCCTGGAGTCAAAGGATCGGGGGAGAGCAGTTCTTC

D: TRBD2
J: TRBJ2-7
V: TRBV7-8
size: NA
CDR3: CASSLETSGRSDEQYF
DNA: TGTGCCAGCAGCTTAGAAACTAGCGGGAGGAGCGACGAGCAGTACTTC